The next 26 T cell receptor beta chains were all read from a single sample in a study of shared clonotypes between healthy human individuals. Clones were read by immunoSEQ multiplex PCR, and TCRdb kept only the in-frame ones, dropping some. This repertoire shows millions of clones, 90% to 95% found once; its top ten account for over 0.12%. The sample consisted of naive CD4+ T cells sorted from blood. Subset specified: CD45RA+ positively selected. The receptors come from a young man in good health.

J is TRBJ2-7 and V is TRBV5-4, with TRBD2 matching 8 bases. There are 16 residues in the CDR3. Trimming at V came to 3 bases and at J to 1 base, leaving 9 bases not matched to a gene. CDR1 is SGHNT, CDR2 YYREEE, per germline (reference sequence). CDR3 DNA sequence: TGTGCCAGCAGCTCAAATCCACTAGCGGTTTCCTACGAGCAGTACTTC. Encoded protein: CASSSNPLAVSYEQYF.

The chain links TRBV2 to TRBJ2-1, with TRBD2 identical over 7 bases. Germline assignment: CDR1 SNHLY and CDR2 FYNNEI. This CDR3 region has 15 residues. With 4 bases clipped from V and 10 bases from J, the junction kept 13 bases outside the gene matches. The DNA of the CDR3 is TGTGCCAGCAGTGTTTCTAGCGGAGCGCCCACGGAGCAGTTCTTC. Protein sequence: CASSVSSGAPTEQFF. Variable domain in full (rest from reference TRBV2 and TRBJ2-1): EPEVTQTPSHQVTQMGQEVILRCVPISNHLYFYWYRQILGQKVEFLVSFYNNEISEKSEIFDDQFSVERPDGSNFTLKIRSTKLEDSAMYFCASSVSSGAPTEQFFGPGTRLTVL.

This rearrangement joins TRBV2 to TRBJ1-2, with TRBD1 identical over 9 bases. Looked up from germline, CDR1 is SNHLY and CDR2 is FYNNEI. Losses at the gene ends were 8 bases for V and 7 bases for J; bases not matched to a gene: 8. This CDR3 is 13 amino acids long. The CDR3 protein is CASGGQGVGGYTF. The CDR3 DNA is TGTGCCAGCGGGGGACAGGGTGTAGGTGGCTACACCTTC.

The V gene is TRBV19, the J gene TRBJ2-7; TRBD1 aligns across 7 bases. Germline CDR1 and CDR2: LNHDA and SQIVND (reference sequence). CDR3 length: 13 amino acids. The V segment lost 8 bases and the J segment 0 bases; nucleotides outside the gene matches: 4. The chain's CDR3 is CASRDRDSYEQYF. The CDR3 nucleotides read TGTGCCAGTCGCGACAGGGACTCCTACGAGCAGTACTTC.

The chain links TRBV30 to TRBJ2-2; 8 nucleotides agree with TRBD2. This CDR3 has 14 residues. J was trimmed by 5 bases and V by 2 bases; bases with no gene match: 4. Germline CDR1 is GTSNPN and CDR2 is SVGIG (reference sequence). CDR3 DNA sequence: TGTGCCTGGAGTCCGGCGGGAGGAACCGGGGAGCTGTTTTTT. The encoded protein is CAWSPAGGTGELFF.

This chain connects TRBV5-1 to TRBJ2-2; 8 bases map to TRBD1. After removal of 5 bases from V and 5 bases from J, the junction contained 8 bases not matched to a gene. The CDR3 covers 15 residues. Germline V gene lookup returns CDR1 SGHRS and CDR2 YFSETQ. Here the CDR3 DNA reads TGCGCCAGCAGTCCTCAGGGGGCAGGGACCGGGGAGCTGTTTTTT. Translating it yields CASSPQGAGTGELFF.

V and J are TRBV18 and TRBJ2-3; perhaps TRBD1 as D (6 bases). V was shortened by 0 bases and J by 4 bases, with 8 bases between the two germline ends. CDR1 is KGHSH, CDR2 LQKENI, per germline. This CDR3 comprises 14 residues. The chain's CDR3 is CASSPPSGADTQYF. The CDR3 DNA reads TGTGCCAGCTCACCACCATCAGGGGCAGATACGCAGTATTTT.

The V call is TRBV29-1, the J call TRBJ1-5; 9 bases line up with TRBD1. With 7 bases clipped from V and 5 bases from J, the junction kept 6 bases outside the gene matches. CDR3 length: 13 amino acids. Germline CDR1 SQVTM, CDR2 ANQGSEA. Written as DNA, the CDR3 is TGCAGCGCCGGACAGGGGATTGATCAGCCCCAGCATTTT. It codes for CSAGQGIDQPQHF.

The chain's CDR3 is CASSPRGGLAGISYEQYF. In DNA, the CDR3 is TGTGCCAGCAGCCCCCGAGGGGGGTTGGCGGGGATCTCCTACGAGCAGTACTTC. This chain connects TRBV7-9 to TRBJ2-7; D is tentatively TRBD1 or TRBD2 (6 bases each). CDR1 and CDR2 from the germline V gene are SEHNR and FQNEAQ (reference sequence). V shed 5 bases and J shed 0 bases, with 23 bases lying between them. This CDR3 has 18 residues.

The chain recombines TRBV10-1 with TRBJ2-3; 9 positions match TRBD2. Germline CDR1 is WNHNN and CDR2 is SYGVQD (reference sequence). V trimming: 2 bases; J trimming: 10 bases; junction bases outside the gene matches: 1. CDR3 length: 12 amino acids. The CDR3 DNA follows: TGCGCCAGCAGTGAGGGCGGGAGGGCGCAGTATTTT. This sequence encodes CASSEGGRAQYF.

This rearrangement joins TRBV5-1 to TRBJ2-1; TRBD2 matches 8 bases. The CDR3 contains 17 residues. Germline CDR1 and CDR2: SGHRS and YFSETQ. Trimming cost V 4 bases and J 10 bases; bases outside gene matches: 19. CDR3 bases: TGCGCCAGCAGCCCTTCTTTTTTGGGACTAGAAATCCGGGAGCAGTTCTTC. It specifies CASSPSFLGLEIREQFF.

The V call is TRBV18, the J call TRBJ1-1, with D perhaps TRBD1 (6 bases). The V end lost 1 base, the J end lost 1 base, and 10 bases lay between the germline ends. Germline V CDR1 and CDR2: KGHSH, LQKENI. The CDR3 loop spans 15 amino acids. The CDR3 bases are TGTGCCAGCTCACCACTGACAGGTGCGAACACTGAAGCTTTCTTT. Amino acids: CASSPLTGANTEAFF.

The chain couples TRBV5-1 to TRBJ2-1; 12 bases line up with TRBD2. V lost 6 bases to trimming and J lost 4 bases; unmatched junction nucleotides: 5. The CDR3 totals 15 residues. Germline V gene sequence: CDR1 SGHRS, CDR2 YFSETQ. The CDR3 DNA follows: TGCGCCAGCACCTCCCTAGCGGGGGGGTACAATGAGCAGTTCTTC. It specifies CASTSLAGGYNEQFF. Drawing the rest from reference TRBV5-1 and TRBJ2-1, the complete variable domain is KAGVTQTPRYLIKTRGQQVTLSCSPISGHRSVSWYQQTPGQGLQFLFEYFSETQRNKGNFPGRFSGRQFSNSRSEMNVSTLELGDSALYLCASTSLAGGYNEQFFGPGTRLTVL.

The genes are TRBV30 and TRBJ1-5; 9 bases agree with TRBD1. Looked up from germline, CDR1 is GTSNPN and CDR2 is SVGIG (reference sequence). V was clipped by 3 bases and J by 5 bases; unmatched bases: 14. This CDR3 has 17 residues. Here the CDR3 DNA reads TGTGCCTGGAGCGGGACAGGGACAGGGTCCCTTGATCAGCCCCAGCATTTT. Protein product: CAWSGTGTGSLDQPQHF. Based on the CDR3 plus reference TRBV30 and TRBJ1-5, the full variable domain is SQTIHQWPATLVQPVGSPLSLECTVEGTSNPNLYWYRQAAGRGLQLLFYSVGIGQISSEVPQNLSASRPQDRQFILSSKKLLLSDSGFYLCAWSGTGTGSLDQPQHFGDGTRLSIL.

The rearrangement joins TRBV7-2 to TRBJ2-1, with 8 bases identical to TRBD2. The CDR3 runs to 16 residues. The germline V gene has CDR1 SGHTA and CDR2 FQGNSA. V lost 4 bases, J lost 2 bases, and 7 bases stayed unmatched. CDR3 sequence (DNA): TGTGCCAGCAGCTATCAAGCGGGAGTCACCTACAATGAGCAGTTCTTC. It specifies CASSYQAGVTYNEQFF.

Note on this clone: Other DNA variants within this sample encode the same CDR3. This sequence joins TRBV30 and TRBJ1-2; 8 bases align to TRBD1. J gave up 2 bases and V 2 bases, and 10 bases lay outside the gene matches. Germline V gene data show CDR1 as GTSNPN and CDR2 as SVGIG (reference sequence). CDR3 length equals 16 residues. CDR3 in DNA: TGTGCCTGGAGTCCTTGGTCCGGGACAGGAAACTATGGCTACACCTTC. Protein sequence: CAWSPWSGTGNYGYTF.

A single count supports this clone. This chain links TRBV5-4 with TRBJ2-7; TRBD1 matches at 7 bases. V lost 7 bases and J lost 4; bases outside the gene matches: 14. This CDR3 spans 15 amino acids. CDR1 is SGHNT, CDR2 YYREEE, per germline (reference sequence). DNA for the CDR3: TGTGCCAGCGGCTCGGAGACAGGGCAACCTTACGAGCAGTACTTC. Translation: CASGSETGQPYEQYF.

With regard to this clone: This sample includes further DNA sequences coding for the same CDR3. The chain employs TRBV18 and TRBJ2-1; TRBD1 or TRBD2 may be the D gene (5 bases each). CDR1 and CDR2 from the germline V gene are KGHSH and LQKENI. The CDR3 runs to 16 residues. Trimming took off 0 bases at V and 0 bases at J, with 9 bases between the two ends. The DNA of the CDR3 is TGTGCCAGCTCACCACCGTCAGGGAGCTCCTACAATGAGCAGTTCTTC. It yields the protein CASSPPSGSSYNEQFF.

This clone came up once. DNA of the CDR3: TGTGCCAGCAGCCTATACCTAGCGGGAGTAGAGACCCAGTACTTC. This gives the protein CASSLYLAGVETQYF. The V gene is TRBV7-2, the J gene TRBJ2-5; 10 bases match TRBD2. In germline, CDR1 is SGHTA, CDR2 FQGNSA. The CDR3 extends over 15 amino acids. Unmatched junction bases numbered 7, after V lost 5 bases and J lost 4 bases.

The rearrangement joins TRBV7-9 to TRBJ1-1, with D maybe TRBD1 (6 bases). The CDR3 contains 15 residues. The germline gives CDR1 SEHNR, CDR2 FQNEAQ (reference sequence). V dropped 8 bases and J dropped 0 bases, with 16 bases sitting between them. CDR3 protein: CASRSPGALNTEAFF. The DNA of the CDR3 is TGTGCCAGCCGGTCGCCAGGGGCCTTGAACACTGAAGCTTTCTTT.

The chain uses TRBV11-2 and TRBJ1-2; 8 bases align to TRBD1. The trim removed 5 bases at V and 4 bases at J, leaving 9 bases unmatched. This CDR3 contains 15 residues. Looked up from germline, CDR1 is SGHAT and CDR2 is FQNNGV. In DNA form, the CDR3 reads TGTGCCAGCAGCCGTCCGGGACAGGAGGTCTATGGCTACACCTTC. Amino acid sequence: CASSRPGQEVYGYTF.

This clone was detected only once. This chain uses TRBV6-5 with TRBJ2-1, with a tentative D call TRBD1 (5 bases). The CDR3 has 11 residues. V lost 5 bases, J lost 8 bases, and 7 bases lay in between. CDR1 and CDR2 from the germline V gene are MNHEY and SVGAGI. The CDR3 reads CASSTRDEQFF. The CDR3 DNA reads as TGTGCCAGCAGTACCAGGGATGAGCAGTTCTTC.

This clone was seen just once. The chain recombines TRBV9 with TRBJ2-3, with D tentatively TRBD1 (6 bases). V was shortened by 4 bases and J by 3 bases, with 12 bases between the two germline ends. Germline V gives CDR1 SGDLS, CDR2 YYNGEE. The CDR3 runs 14 residues. The CDR3 region is CASSLRQGTDTQYF. Here the CDR3 DNA reads TGTGCCAGCAGCCTACGGCAGGGGACAGATACGCAGTATTTT.

The gene calls are TRBV6-1 and TRBJ2-1; no firm D call. This CDR3 is built from 15 residues. The ends were cut back, 7 bases at V and 4 bases at J, with 17 bases in the middle. Germline assignment: CDR1 MNHNS and CDR2 SASEGT. The CDR3 sequence: CASTNLGLLYNEQFF. The CDR3 coding sequence is TGTGCCAGCACCAATCTAGGCCTCCTGTACAATGAGCAGTTCTTC.

This chain joins TRBV29-1 and TRBJ2-3; TRBD2 matches 14 bases. J lost 1 base, V lost 4 bases, and 7 bases had no gene match. The CDR3 extends over 17 amino acids. The germline gives CDR1 SQVTM, CDR2 ANQGSEA. The CDR3 loop is CSVGGLAGGLRTDTQYF. In nucleotides, the CDR3 is TGCAGCGTTGGAGGACTAGCGGGGGGCCTCCGCACAGATACGCAGTATTTT.

The chain couples TRBV27 to TRBJ1-5; no definite D call. CDR3 length: 14 amino acids. The V and J ends lost 7 bases and 2 bases respectively, with 12 bases between them. The germline V gene encodes CDR1 MNHEY and CDR2 SMNVEV (reference sequence). The DNA for the CDR3 is TGTGCCAGCACGCCACGGGGTGGCAATCAGCCCCAGCATTTT. This translates into CASTPRGGNQPQHF.